A single sample gave rise to the 5 T cell receptor beta chains below, sequenced in a study of beta chain features in type 1 diabetes. What these receptors recognize is not known. General study points: Type 1 diabetes patients showed a moderate but significant shortening of TCRB CDR3s in all four CD4+ subsets.

Expressed TCRB transcripts were sequenced after all isolated RNA was converted to cDNA. Some clones are missing from TCRdb's copy, which holds only in-frame ones; the method was immunoSEQ multiplex PCR. The table records about 700,000 clones, roughly an eighth of them present only once. The source material was naive CD4+ T cells from blood. These receptors were obtained from a man aged 18 to 30 with type 1 diabetes.

This clone was detected a few times. The chain has TRBV7-8 and TRBJ1-4; TRBD1 agrees at 7 bases. Germline loops: CDR1 SGHVS, CDR2 FQNEAQ. Losses at the gene ends were 1 base for V and 6 bases for J; bases not matched to a gene: 8. This CDR3 is 16 amino acids long. The CDR3 reads CASSLGIRDSHEKLFF. For the CDR3, the DNA is TGTGCCAGCAGCTTAGGAATTCGGGACAGCCATGAAAAACTGTTTTTT.

This clone was found a few times. The chain carries TRBV7-2 and TRBJ2-1; D is undetermined. The V and J ends lost 5 bases and 7 bases respectively, with 15 bases between them. Germline CDR1 and CDR2: SGHTA and FQGNSA. This CDR3 has 14 residues. CDR3 sequence reads: CASSQRLGSNEQFF. In DNA, the CDR3 is TGTGCCAGCAGCCAGCGACTGGGTAGTAATGAGCAGTTCTTC.

The chain is built from TRBV2 and TRBJ1-1; D is unclear. The CDR3 runs to 14 residues. Between the trimmed V and J ends, which lost 4 bases and 1 base, there was a span of 10 bases. Germline V gene lookup returns CDR1 SNHLY and CDR2 FYNNEI. CDR3 sequence: CASSGINRNTEAFF. The CDR3 nucleotides read TGTGCCAGCAGTGGGATTAACAGGAACACTGAAGCTTTCTTT.

The rearrangement uses TRBV7-6 and TRBJ1-1, with a tentative D call TRBD1 (5 bases). The CDR3 totals 16 residues. The V and J ends lost 3 bases and 2 bases respectively, with 16 bases between them. Looked up from germline, CDR1 is SGHVS and CDR2 is FNYEAQ. This chain's CDR3 is CASSLMSGRANTEAFF. CDR3 bases: TGTGCCAGCAGCTTGATGTCAGGGAGGGCTAACACTGAAGCTTTCTTT.

The gene calls are TRBV11-1 and TRBJ1-1; 9 bases fit TRBD1. Germline trimming cut 3 bases from V and 4 bases from J; bases unmatched to any gene: 3. CDR1 and CDR2 from the germline V gene are SGHAT and FQDESV (reference sequence). The CDR3 has 14 residues. CDR3 sequence: CASSFRDRATEAFF. The CDR3 DNA follows: TGTGCCAGCAGCTTCAGGGACAGGGCCACTGAAGCTTTCTTT.